Listed below are T cell receptor beta chains from one sample, sequenced in a study of prognosis after radiotherapy for stage I lung cancer. TCRdb re-analysed the multiplex PCR reads in MiXCR, keeping a single row per CDR3 protein. This repertoire shows some 8,500 distinct CDR3 sequences, around 62% found once; its top ten account for around 20%. The specimen comprised PBMCs, sampled before or after stereotactic body radiation therapy (not recorded which). All receptors come from a donor aged 50 or older with non-small cell lung cancer. The CDR3 runs from the conserved cysteine through the conserved F or W. D genes are given only for firm matches. Size values are once, few and many counts, or a class for expanded clones, and some rows have none.

d_gene: -; abundance: medium-sized; v_gene: TRBV27; j_gene: TRBJ1-5; CDR3nt: TGTGCCAGCAGTGAACTCGGGGGATTTAGGCCCCAGCATTTT; CDR3aa: CASSELGGFRPQHF
d_gene: -; abundance: -; v_gene: TRBV12-3/TRBV12-4; j_gene: TRBJ2-3; CDR3nt: TGTGCCAGCAGCCCCACCGGGAGTAGGGCAGATACGCAGTATTTT; CDR3aa: CASSPTGSRADTQYF
d_gene: TRBD1; abundance: medium-sized; v_gene: TRBV24-1; j_gene: TRBJ2-2; CDR3nt: TGTGCCACCGGTTGGGACAGGGGCACCGGGGAGCTGTTTTTT; CDR3aa: CATGWDRGTGELFF
d_gene: TRBD2; abundance: -; v_gene: TRBV9; j_gene: TRBJ2-1; CDR3nt: TGTGCCAGCAGCCGACTAGCGGGGGCCAATGAGCAGTTCTTC; CDR3aa: CASSRLAGANEQFF
d_gene: -; abundance: -; v_gene: TRBV7-6; j_gene: TRBJ1-1; CDR3nt: TGTGCCAGCAGCTTTTCAGGAGGGAACACTGAAGCTTTCTTT; CDR3aa: CASSFSGGNTEAFF
d_gene: TRBD1; abundance: -; v_gene: TRBV30; j_gene: TRBJ1-6; CDR3nt: TGTGCCTGGAGTCAGGGACAGGATAATTCACCCCTCCACTTT; CDR3aa: CAWSQGQDNSPLHF
d_gene: -; abundance: -; v_gene: TRBV9; j_gene: TRBJ2-7; CDR3nt: TGTGCCAGCAGCACCGGGGTTACCGGGAGAGAGCAGTACTTC; CDR3aa: CASSTGVTGREQYF
d_gene: -; abundance: -; v_gene: TRBV12-3/TRBV12-4; j_gene: TRBJ2-2; CDR3nt: TGTGCCAGCAGTTTTGCCGGGGGGAACACCGGGGAGCTGTTTTTT; CDR3aa: CASSFAGGNTGELFF
d_gene: -; abundance: medium-sized; v_gene: TRBV29-1; j_gene: TRBJ2-7; CDR3nt: TGCAGCGCCCAACTTCCCGGAGGGTACGAGCAGTACTTC; CDR3aa: CSAQLPGGYEQYF
d_gene: -; abundance: -; v_gene: TRBV7-3; j_gene: TRBJ1-2; CDR3nt: TGTGCCAGCAGCTTAAAGGCAGGCGGCTATGGCTACACCTTC; CDR3aa: CASSLKAGGYGYTF
d_gene: -; abundance: -; v_gene: TRBV12-3/TRBV12-4; j_gene: TRBJ2-2; CDR3nt: TGTGCCAGCAGTTCCCTGGGGCGAATGACCGGGGAGCTGTTTTTT; CDR3aa: CASSSLGRMTGELFF
d_gene: TRBD2; abundance: -; v_gene: TRBV6-1; j_gene: TRBJ2-7; CDR3nt: TGTGCCAGCAGCTCGCTAGCGGGAGACGACGAGCAGTACTTC; CDR3aa: CASSSLAGDDEQYF
d_gene: TRBD2; abundance: -; v_gene: TRBV19; j_gene: TRBJ2-7; CDR3nt: TGTGCCAGTAGTAAACTAGCGGTCTCCTACGAGCAGTACTTC; CDR3aa: CASSKLAVSYEQYF
d_gene: -; abundance: medium-sized; v_gene: TRBV19; j_gene: TRBJ1-2; CDR3nt: TGTGCCAGTAGTACTCCGACAGACGTCTTTCGCTACACCTTC; CDR3aa: CASSTPTDVFRYTF
d_gene: TRBD1; abundance: medium-sized; v_gene: TRBV20-1; j_gene: TRBJ2-6; CDR3nt: TGCAGTGCTAAGACAGGGGAATCTGGGGCCAACGTCCTGACTTTC; CDR3aa: CSAKTGESGANVLTF
d_gene: TRBD2; abundance: -; v_gene: TRBV6-2/TRBV6-3; j_gene: TRBJ2-1; CDR3nt: TGTGCCAGCAGCGGCGGGAGGGCCTTTACCTACAATGAGCAGTTCTTC; CDR3aa: CASSGGRAFTYNEQFF
d_gene: TRBD1; abundance: -; v_gene: TRBV12-3/TRBV12-4; j_gene: TRBJ2-6; CDR3nt: TGTGCCAGCAGTGAAACAGGGGCTGGGGCCAACGTCCTGACTTTC; CDR3aa: CASSETGAGANVLTF
d_gene: TRBD2; abundance: -; v_gene: TRBV9; j_gene: TRBJ2-3; CDR3nt: TGTGCCAGCAGCGCCTTTATGACTAGCGGGACAGATACGCAGTATTTT; CDR3aa: CASSAFMTSGTDTQYF
d_gene: TRBD2; abundance: medium-sized; v_gene: TRBV7-9; j_gene: TRBJ2-6; CDR3nt: TGTGCCAGCAGCTTAGCATGGGGGGGGGTCGGGGCCAACGTCCTGACTTTC; CDR3aa: CASSLAWGGVGANVLTF
d_gene: -; abundance: -; v_gene: TRBV9; j_gene: TRBJ1-3; CDR3nt: TGTGCCAGCAGCGTATTGGGGGGCGGTGGAAACACCATATATTTT; CDR3aa: CASSVLGGGGNTIYF
d_gene: -; abundance: many; v_gene: TRBV7-3; j_gene: TRBJ2-5; CDR3nt: TGTGCCAGCAGCTTAACAGGCGGTACCCAAGAGACCCAGTACTTC; CDR3aa: CASSLTGGTQETQYF
d_gene: TRBD1; abundance: -; v_gene: TRBV4-3; j_gene: TRBJ1-6; CDR3nt: TGCGCCAGCAGCCGAGGGGGCAGGAAGCGACCCAATTCACCCCTCCACTTT; CDR3aa: CASSRGGRKRPNSPLHF
d_gene: -; abundance: medium-sized; v_gene: TRBV2; j_gene: TRBJ1-3; CDR3nt: TGTGCCAGCAGTATGAGAAGCTCTGGAAACACCATATATTTT; CDR3aa: CASSMRSSGNTIYF
d_gene: TRBD1; abundance: once; v_gene: TRBV19; j_gene: TRBJ1-5; CDR3nt: TGTGCCAGTACTCATGAGACAGGGCTCAATCAGCCCCATCATTTT; CDR3aa: CASTHETGLNQPHHF
d_gene: -; abundance: -; v_gene: TRBV18; j_gene: TRBJ2-1; CDR3nt: TGTGCCAGCTCACCAACGGTAAGCGATGAGCAGTTCTTC; CDR3aa: CASSPTVSDEQFF
d_gene: -; abundance: few; v_gene: TRBV12-3/TRBV12-4; j_gene: TRBJ2-7; CDR3nt: TGTGCCAGCAGTTTAAGCGAGGGGATGAGGGAGCAGTACTTC; CDR3aa: CASSLSEGMREQYF
d_gene: -; abundance: medium-sized; v_gene: TRBV2; j_gene: TRBJ1-5; CDR3nt: TGTGCCAGCAGTGGTACAGGGTATCAGCCCCAGCATTTT; CDR3aa: CASSGTGYQPQHF
d_gene: -; abundance: -; v_gene: TRBV30; j_gene: TRBJ1-3; CDR3nt: TGTGCCTGGAGTGGAATGGGGGGCGCGAGCTCTGGAAACACCATATATTTT; CDR3aa: CAWSGMGGASSGNTIYF
d_gene: -; abundance: -; v_gene: TRBV12-3/TRBV12-4; j_gene: TRBJ2-1; CDR3nt: TGTGCCAGCATCCAAACTTTGGGGCCTCGCTCCCTAAATGAGCAGTTCTTC; CDR3aa: CASIQTLGPRSLNEQFF
d_gene: -; abundance: -; v_gene: TRBV28; j_gene: TRBJ2-2; CDR3nt: TGTGCCAGCACTTTAAACCTAGGACAGTCCGGGGAGCTGTTTTTT; CDR3aa: CASTLNLGQSGELFF
d_gene: -; abundance: medium-sized; v_gene: TRBV5-1; j_gene: TRBJ1-5; CDR3nt: TGCGCCAGCAGCTTGGGAGTCACCAGCAATCAGCCCCAGCATTTT; CDR3aa: CASSLGVTSNQPQHF
d_gene: -; abundance: medium-sized; v_gene: TRBV20-1; j_gene: TRBJ1-6; CDR3nt: TGCAGTGCTAGTCGAGGGGGAGGGTCCTATAATTCACCCCTCCACTTT; CDR3aa: CSASRGGGSYNSPLHF
d_gene: -; abundance: medium-sized; v_gene: TRBV30; j_gene: TRBJ1-4; CDR3nt: TGTGCCTGGAGCCAGGGGATTAATGAAAAACTGTTTTTT; CDR3aa: CAWSQGINEKLFF
d_gene: TRBD2; abundance: many; v_gene: TRBV19; j_gene: TRBJ2-4; CDR3nt: TGTGCCAGTAGTCCCTATACCGCAGCGGGGAGGACCAAAAACATTCAGTACTTC; CDR3aa: CASSPYTAAGRTKNIQYF
d_gene: -; abundance: -; v_gene: TRBV5-1; j_gene: TRBJ1-2; CDR3nt: TGCGCCAGCAGCTCACGCCGGGGCAGGGACTATGGCTACACCTTC; CDR3aa: CASSSRRGRDYGYTF
d_gene: TRBD1; abundance: -; v_gene: TRBV5-8; j_gene: TRBJ1-2; CDR3nt: TGTGCCAGCAGCTTGGCGGGACAGATTGGCTACACCTTC; CDR3aa: CASSLAGQIGYTF
d_gene: -; abundance: -; v_gene: TRBV3-1; j_gene: TRBJ2-2; CDR3nt: TGTGCCAGCAGCCAGGGTCCCCAGGGCTGTGCGAACACCGGGGAGCTGTTTTTT; CDR3aa: CASSQGPQGCANTGELFF
d_gene: -; abundance: many; v_gene: TRBV4-2; j_gene: TRBJ2-1; CDR3nt: TGTGCCAGCAGCCAAGGGGGTGAGATATACAATGAGCAGTTCTTC; CDR3aa: CASSQGGEIYNEQFF
d_gene: -; abundance: -; v_gene: TRBV20-1; j_gene: TRBJ2-3; CDR3nt: TGCAGTGCTAGAGATCTTCGGACGTCTAGCGTGGGTGATACAGATACGCAGTATTTT; CDR3aa: CSARDLRTSSVGDTDTQYF
d_gene: -; abundance: -; v_gene: TRBV12-3/TRBV12-4; j_gene: TRBJ2-7; CDR3nt: TGTGCCAGCAAAAGGCAGACGGGACCCTACGAGCAGTACTTC; CDR3aa: CASKRQTGPYEQYF
d_gene: -; abundance: -; v_gene: TRBV15; j_gene: TRBJ2-2; CDR3nt: TGTTCCACTAGCACCCGAAGGGCCGGGGAGCTGTTTTTT; CDR3aa: CSTSTRRAGELFF
d_gene: -; abundance: -; v_gene: TRBV6-2/TRBV6-3; j_gene: TRBJ2-1; CDR3nt: TGTGCCAGCAGTCAGACAGTTGAGTTAAATGAGCAGTTCTTC; CDR3aa: CASSQTVELNEQFF
d_gene: -; abundance: many; v_gene: TRBV4-1; j_gene: TRBJ1-4; CDR3nt: TGCGCCAGCAGCCAACTCCCGGGGGCCTCCGGGGCGGAAAAACTGTTTTTT; CDR3aa: CASSQLPGASGAEKLFF
d_gene: -; abundance: medium-sized; v_gene: TRBV4-1; j_gene: TRBJ1-6; CDR3nt: TGTGCCAGCAGCCAAGAAAGAGGGACGGGCTATAATTCACCCCTCCACTTT; CDR3aa: CASSQERGTGYNSPLHF
d_gene: TRBD1; abundance: medium-sized; v_gene: TRBV2; j_gene: TRBJ1-6; CDR3nt: TGTGCCAGCAGTGAGTCAAGGACAGGGAATTCACCCCTCCACTTT; CDR3aa: CASSESRTGNSPLHF
d_gene: TRBD2; abundance: -; v_gene: TRBV6-2/TRBV6-3; j_gene: TRBJ2-7; CDR3nt: TGTGCCAGCAGTAGGACTAGCGGGAGGGTTGGTTACGAGCAGTACTTC; CDR3aa: CASSRTSGRVGYEQYF
d_gene: TRBD1; abundance: -; v_gene: TRBV6-2/TRBV6-3; j_gene: TRBJ2-2; CDR3nt: TGTGCCAGCAGGGGGACAGGGAGCACCGGGGAGCTGTTTTTT; CDR3aa: CASRGTGSTGELFF
d_gene: TRBD1; abundance: -; v_gene: TRBV6-2/TRBV6-3; j_gene: TRBJ1-2; CDR3nt: TGTGCCAGCAGTGAATATAGTACAGGGGGTTTTTTGGGAGGCTACACCTTC; CDR3aa: CASSEYSTGGFLGGYTF
d_gene: TRBD1; abundance: -; v_gene: TRBV6-4; j_gene: TRBJ2-7; CDR3nt: TGTGCCAGCAGTGAAGAATCGAGGACAGGGGAAAAGTACTTC; CDR3aa: CASSEESRTGEKYF